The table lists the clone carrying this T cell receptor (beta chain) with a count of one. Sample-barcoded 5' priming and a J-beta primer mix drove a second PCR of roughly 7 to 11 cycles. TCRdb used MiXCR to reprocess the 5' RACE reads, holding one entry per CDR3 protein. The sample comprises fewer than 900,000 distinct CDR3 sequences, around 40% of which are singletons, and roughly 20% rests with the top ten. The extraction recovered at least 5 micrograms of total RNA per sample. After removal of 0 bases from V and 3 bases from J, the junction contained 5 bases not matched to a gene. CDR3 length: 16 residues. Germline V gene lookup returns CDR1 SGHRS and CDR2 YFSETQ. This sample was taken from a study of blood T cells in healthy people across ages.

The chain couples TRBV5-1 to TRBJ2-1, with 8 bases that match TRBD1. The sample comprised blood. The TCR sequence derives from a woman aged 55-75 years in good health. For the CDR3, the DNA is TGCGCCAGCAGCTTGGAGCAGGGGGCCGGCTACAATGAGCAGTTCTTC. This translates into CASSLEQGAGYNEQFF.